The rows below give T cell receptor beta chains drawn from one sample of a study of cytomegalovirus exposure and HLA in healthy donors. Assay used: immunoSEQ multiplex PCR; TCRdb lists only in-frame clones, some missing. Of just over 150,000 clones in the sample, 84% are singletons; the top ten hold approximately 2%. The sequenced material came from PBMCs. Source of these receptors: a man younger than 35 in good health and CMV-seronegative. Both conserved end residues are part of each CDR3. Each record gives: V gene, D gene, J gene, clone size, CDR3 DNA, CDR3 protein. The D gene is left open where the match is weak. Rows give clone size only sometimes, using once, few, many, or a class for an expanded clone.

v_gene: TRBV4-3; d_gene: TRBD2; j_gene: TRBJ2-1; abundance: NA; CDR3nt: TGCGCCAGCAGCCAAGAAAGGAGGGCGCGGGGGTCCTACAATGAGCAGTTCTTC; CDR3aa: CASSQERRARGSYNEQFF
v_gene: TRBV7-2; d_gene: TRBD1; j_gene: TRBJ2-1; abundance: NA; CDR3nt: TGTGCCAGCAGCGCTACAGGGGGTAGCGGATACTACAATGAGCAGTTCTTC; CDR3aa: CASSATGGSGYYNEQFF
v_gene: TRBV6-5; d_gene: NA; j_gene: TRBJ2-3; abundance: NA; CDR3nt: TGTGCCAGCAGTGAACTAGATTTTGATACGCAGTATTTT; CDR3aa: CASSELDFDTQYF
v_gene: TRBV5-1; d_gene: TRBD2; j_gene: TRBJ2-3; abundance: NA; CDR3nt: TGCGCCAGCAGTCCTACTAGCGGGAGCCCCGCAGATACGCAGTATTTT; CDR3aa: CASSPTSGSPADTQYF
v_gene: TRBV27; d_gene: TRBD1; j_gene: TRBJ1-2; abundance: NA; CDR3nt: TGTGCCAGCAGTCCCACAGGGGTGATTGGCTACACCTTC; CDR3aa: CASSPTGVIGYTF
v_gene: TRBV5-1; d_gene: TRBD2; j_gene: TRBJ2-7; abundance: NA; CDR3nt: TGCGCCAGCAGCTTGGATCCTAGCGGGAACTACGAGCAGTACTTC; CDR3aa: CASSLDPSGNYEQYF
v_gene: TRBV5-1; d_gene: TRBD1; j_gene: TRBJ2-1; abundance: NA; CDR3nt: TGCGCCAGCAGCTTGGGGCCACAGGGGCCCCCCTACAATGAGCAGTTCTTC; CDR3aa: CASSLGPQGPPYNEQFF
v_gene: TRBV2; d_gene: NA; j_gene: TRBJ2-1; abundance: NA; CDR3nt: TGTGCCAGCAGAGCGACTAGTCGGAATGAGCAGTTCTTC; CDR3aa: CASRATSRNEQFF
v_gene: TRBV19; d_gene: NA; j_gene: TRBJ2-1; abundance: NA; CDR3nt: TGTGCCAGTAGTATCGCAATAGCAGTTGCCTACAATGGGCAGTTCTTC; CDR3aa: CASSIAIAVAYNGQFF
v_gene: TRBV19; d_gene: NA; j_gene: TRBJ1-1; abundance: NA; CDR3nt: TGTGCCAGTAGTATTGGCACACCGAACACTGAAGCTTTCTTT; CDR3aa: CASSIGTPNTEAFF
v_gene: TRBV13; d_gene: TRBD1; j_gene: TRBJ1-2; abundance: NA; CDR3nt: TGTGCCAGCAGCTTAGGGACAGGGGCGTCGAATGGCTACACCTTC; CDR3aa: CASSLGTGASNGYTF
v_gene: TRBV29-1; d_gene: NA; j_gene: TRBJ1-1; abundance: few; CDR3nt: TGCAGCGTTGAAATGGGGACTACTGAAGCTTTCTTT; CDR3aa: CSVEMGTTEAFF
v_gene: TRBV4-1; d_gene: TRBD1; j_gene: TRBJ2-7; abundance: NA; CDR3nt: TGCGCCAGCAGCCAAGCCCCGGGACAGGGGTCCTACGAGCAGTACTTC; CDR3aa: CASSQAPGQGSYEQYF
v_gene: TRBV7-2; d_gene: TRBD1; j_gene: TRBJ1-4; abundance: NA; CDR3nt: TGTGCCAGCAGCCTCACCGGAGGGGGCGGGCGAAAACTGTTTTTT; CDR3aa: CASSLTGGGGRKLFF
v_gene: TRBV7-2; d_gene: NA; j_gene: TRBJ1-2; abundance: NA; CDR3nt: TGTGCCAGCAGCAAAGGGGATAGGACCTATGGCTACACCTTC; CDR3aa: CASSKGDRTYGYTF
v_gene: TRBV28; d_gene: TRBD2; j_gene: TRBJ2-7; abundance: NA; CDR3nt: TGTGCCAGCACGGCTAGCGGGGAAACCTACGAGCAGTACTTC; CDR3aa: CASTASGETYEQYF
v_gene: TRBV5-1; d_gene: TRBD1; j_gene: TRBJ1-1; abundance: NA; CDR3nt: TGCGCCAGCACCTTGGGGACAGGACTAAACACTGAAGCTTTCTTT; CDR3aa: CASTLGTGLNTEAFF
v_gene: TRBV20-1; d_gene: NA; j_gene: TRBJ1-4; abundance: few; CDR3nt: TGCAAGGTACAGGGAAGTGAAAAACTGTTTTTT; CDR3aa: CKVQGSEKLFF
v_gene: TRBV6-1; d_gene: NA; j_gene: TRBJ2-2; abundance: NA; CDR3nt: TGTGCCAGCAGCCGGGGGACAGCCAACACCGGGGAGCTGTTTTTT; CDR3aa: CASSRGTANTGELFF
v_gene: TRBV15; d_gene: NA; j_gene: TRBJ2-7; abundance: few; CDR3nt: TGTGCCACCAGTAACCCTAGCATCGGTTACGAGCAGTACTTC; CDR3aa: CATSNPSIGYEQYF
v_gene: TRBV10-3; d_gene: TRBD2; j_gene: TRBJ2-3; abundance: once; CDR3nt: TGTGCCATAACTAGCGGGATGGATGATACGCAGTATTTT; CDR3aa: CAITSGMDDTQYF
v_gene: TRBV9; d_gene: TRBD1; j_gene: TRBJ2-5; abundance: once; CDR3nt: TGTGCCAGCAGCCCGCAGGCAGGGGGACAAGAGACCCAGTACTTC; CDR3aa: CASSPQAGGQETQYF